This TCR beta chain was sequenced for a study of blood T cell repertoires in COVID-19. About the research overall: T cells, B-cell-depleted T cells, or PBMCs provided the cDNA or gDNA that served as material.

Study processing details: Counts of nucleated cells, estimated from reference gene primer amplification, were obtained. The assay was immunoSEQ multiplex PCR, and TCRdb's table has in-frame clones only and misses some. D and trimming were read from the DNA, whereas the V and J calls and clone size are those reported in that table. The table has 490,000 or so clones, around nine tenths seen once; the top ten hold roughly 1.9%. Participant-given clinical history determined each cohort assignment. Recovery meant two consecutive negative NP/OP PCR tests, professional clearance, or resolved symptoms. Germline V gives CDR1 SGHRS, CDR2 YFSETQ. V shed 0 bases and J shed 5 bases, with 14 bases lying between them. The CDR3 consists of 16 residues.

Sequenced sample: PBMCs or T cells enriched from blood (not recorded which). The source is a woman between 40 and 55 years old who had recovered from COVID-19. The V and J genes are TRBV5-1 and TRBJ1-4; TRBD1 is a possible D gene (5 bases). The CDR3 nucleotides are TGCGCCAGCAGCTTGGGCGGGGTGCCAGGGAATGAAAAACTGTTTTTT. Translated: CASSLGGVPGNEKLFF.